The T cell receptor beta chain under discussion was sequenced for a study of blood T cell repertoires in COVID-19. Study-wide context: In each case, the material was cDNA or gDNA derived from T cells, B-cell-depleted T cells, or PBMCs.

Cohorts were assigned according to the clinical history that participants reported. Cohort 3 recovered donors had two negative PCRs, clearance, or symptom resolution. Authors' analysis steps: Nucleated cell number was recorded as an estimate derived from reference gene primer amplification. Some clones are missing from TCRdb's copy, which holds only in-frame ones; the method was immunoSEQ multiplex PCR. That table supplies the V and J calls and clone size; D and trimming were determined from the DNA. The data hold 110,000 to 150,000 clones, with about 89% observed a single time. CDR1 MNHNY and CDR2 SVGAGI come from the germline V gene (reference sequence). The CDR3 is made up of 13 amino acids. Trimming left V 8 bases short and J 5 bases short, with 12 bases between.

Source material: PBMCs or T cells enriched from blood (not recorded which). The sequence was obtained from a man in his 60s who had recovered from COVID-19. The chain has TRBV6-6 and TRBJ2-2; D possibly corresponds to TRBD2 (7 bases). CDR3 coding DNA: TGTGCCAGCGGGGGGGCGGGAACCGGGGAGCTGTTTTTT. Amino acid sequence: CASGGAGTGELFF.